This T cell receptor beta chain emerged from a study of cytomegalovirus exposure and HLA in healthy donors. Turning to this clone: A read error may produce the germline difference seen at one junction end.

The PCR had 60 Vbeta and 13 Jbeta primers. Assay: immunoSEQ multiplex PCR; the TCRdb copy retains only in-frame clones and omits some. The sample has about 170,000 clones, roughly 80% seen once; the top ten hold approximately 2.3%. The sequenced material came from PBMCs. The TCR was taken from a male donor in good health and CMV-seronegative.

The CDR3: CASSSYRGRGQETQYF. CDR3 sequence (DNA): TGTGCTAGCAGCTCATACAGGGGGCGGGGGCAAGAGACCCAGTACTTC. The chain joins TRBV7-7 to TRBJ2-5; 9 positions match TRBD1. Germline CDR1 reads SSHAT; CDR2 reads FNYEAQ (reference sequence). The CDR3 has 16 amino acids. The full variable domain, rest sourced from reference TRBV7-7 and TRBJ2-5, is GAGVSQSPRYKVTKRGQDVTLRCDPISSHATLYWYQQALGQGPEFLTYFNYEAQPDKSGLPSDRFSAERPEGSISTLTIQRTEQRDSAMYRCASSSYRGRGQETQYFGPGTRLLVL.